This T cell receptor beta chain was captured by sequencing in a study of CD8 T cells in Susac syndrome. The T cells that were sequenced for TCR beta were CD8+ and CD4+ cells from blood. TEMRA cells were FACS-enriched, unlike CD8+ and CD4+ T cells, which were negatively isolated. Reverse transcription of roughly 0.45 to 1 ug RNA was carried out with random hexamers. immunoSEQ multiplex PCR amplified TCR beta CDR3 across 54 Vbeta, 13 Jbeta. TCRdb recomputed calls from the immunoSEQ multiplex PCR reads with MiXCR, one row per CDR3 protein. This sample has around 180,000 distinct CDR3 sequences, with 85% to 95% found just once. Germline CDR1 reads SGDLS; CDR2 reads YYNGEE. The CDR3 runs to 12 residues. The ends were cut back, 5 bases at V and 3 bases at J, with 8 bases in the middle.

The sequence derives from a human donor with multiple sclerosis. The chain has TRBV9 and TRBJ1-2; the D is unclear. Sequences were obtained from CD8+ T cells from PBMCs. The CDR3 loop is CASRGGDYGYTF. For the CDR3, the DNA is TGTGCCAGCAGGGGTGGGGACTATGGCTACACCTTC.